The 21 T cell receptor beta chains in this list originate from one sample, sequenced in a study of blood T cell repertoires in COVID-19. The assay was immunoSEQ multiplex PCR, and TCRdb's table has in-frame clones only and misses some. The sample has approximately 290,000 clones, approximately 83% seen once. Sequencing was performed on PBMCs or T cells enriched from blood (not recorded which). These receptors were taken from a woman in her 30s who had recovered from COVID-19.

The chain couples TRBV28 to TRBJ2-2; 11 nucleotides line up with TRBD2. This CDR3 has 17 residues. Per the germline V gene, CDR1 is MDHEN and CDR2 is SYDVKM. V trimming: 4 bases; J trimming: 7 bases; junction bases outside the gene matches: 11. The CDR3 DNA follows: TGTGCCAGCAGTTCCGAATTTAGCGGGAGGGTTTACGGGGAGCTGTTTTTT. This gives the protein CASSSEFSGRVYGELFF.

J is TRBJ2-1 and V is TRBV11-1; 9 bases agree with TRBD1. J was trimmed by 4 bases and V by 0 bases; bases with no gene match: 10. CDR1 SGHAT and CDR2 FQDESV come from the germline V gene (reference sequence). This CDR3 has 18 amino acids. DNA of the CDR3: TGTGCCAGCAGCTTAGCGATCGGGACAGGGACCCAATACAATGAGCAGTTCTTC. Its translation: CASSLAIGTGTQYNEQFF.

The rearrangement joins TRBV19 to TRBJ2-5, with D unclear. This CDR3 comprises 14 residues. From germline, CDR1 is LNHDA and CDR2 SQIVND (reference sequence). Trimming removed 5 bases from V and 0 bases from J, with 10 bases in between. The CDR3 reads CASSPWLDQETQYF. The CDR3 coding sequence is TGTGCCAGTAGTCCTTGGCTCGACCAAGAGACCCAGTACTTC. The whole variable domain, remainder taken from reference TRBV19 and TRBJ2-5, is DGGITQSPKYLFRKEGQNVTLSCEQNLNHDAMYWYRQDPGQGLRLIYYSQIVNDFQKGDIAEGYSVSREKKESFPLTVTSAQKNPTAFYLCASSPWLDQETQYFGPGTRLLVL.

This clone was picked up one time. V is TRBV5-6 and J is TRBJ2-7, with 7 bases lining up with TRBD2. The CDR3 extends over 16 amino acids. Per germline, CDR1 SGHDT and CDR2 YYEEEE. The trim removed 0 bases at V and 3 bases at J, leaving 9 bases unmatched. CDR3 sequence reads: CASSLDSTSELYEQYF. Here the CDR3 DNA reads TGTGCCAGCAGCTTGGATAGTACTAGCGAACTCTACGAGCAGTACTTC.

The rearrangement links TRBV19 to TRBJ2-1, with 7 positions matching TRBD1. The length of the CDR3 is 13 residues. In germline, CDR1 is LNHDA, CDR2 SQIVND (reference sequence). The V and J ends lost 7 bases and 6 bases, in that order; junction bases with no gene match: 6. CDR3 bases: TGTGCCAGTACGGGACAGTGGGTCAATGAGCAGTTCTTC. Amino acid sequence: CASTGQWVNEQFF. The full variable domain, completed using reference TRBV19 and TRBJ2-1, is DGGITQSPKYLFRKEGQNVTLSCEQNLNHDAMYWYRQDPGQGLRLIYYSQIVNDFQKGDIAEGYSVSREKKESFPLTVTSAQKNPTAFYLCASTGQWVNEQFFGPGTRLTVL.

Details on this clone: The junction and the germline gene differ at one end; a read error may be behind it. This chain links TRBV15 with TRBJ1-2; D gene ambiguous. Germline CDR1 LNHNV, CDR2 YYDKDF (reference sequence). There are 16 residues in the CDR3. CDR3 bases: TGTGCCACCAGCGGAGACAAAAGGCAGCGGGAGTATGGCTACACCTTC. Its translation: CATSGDKRQREYGYTF.

The chain employs TRBV2 and TRBJ1-4; no firm D call. Trimming cost V 11 bases and J 1 base, with 14 bases left between them. This CDR3 is built from 14 residues. The germline V gene has CDR1 SNHLY and CDR2 FYNNEI. CDR3 loop: CAVQRGRTNEKLFF. As DNA, the CDR3 is TGTGCCGTCCAACGCGGAAGAACTAATGAAAAACTGTTTTTT.

This chain joins TRBV12-3 or TRBV12-4 and TRBJ1-5; possibly TRBD1 for D (5 bases). The CDR3 has 12 residues. V was clipped by 7 bases and J by 7 bases, with 11 bases between them. The CDR3 DNA reads TGTGCCAGCACCGCACCAGGGCAGCCCCAGCATTTT. As protein: CASTAPGQPQHF.

This clone was seen just once. The V gene is TRBV5-6, the J gene TRBJ1-6; no clear D gene. The germline gives CDR1 SGHDT, CDR2 YYEEEE. Trimming left V 5 bases short and J 13 bases short, with 13 bases between. This CDR3 comprises 12 residues. The CDR3 loop is CASRSAASPLHF. The CDR3 DNA is TGTGCCAGCAGATCCGCGGCCTCGCCCCTCCACTTT.

V is TRBV7-9 and J is TRBJ2-2, with TRBD1 matching over 8 bases. This CDR3 is 16 amino acids long. CDR1 and CDR2 (germline): SEHNR, FQNEAQ (reference sequence). The V gene end was trimmed by 5 bases and the J gene end by 1 base; junction bases not matched to a gene: 6. Written as DNA, the CDR3 is TGTGCCAGCAGCGGCCGCGGGACAGGGAACACCGGGGAGCTGTTTTTT. This sequence encodes CASSGRGTGNTGELFF.

The V call is TRBV28, the J call TRBJ1-1; D is uncertain. CDR1 is MDHEN, CDR2 SYDVKM, per germline. The length of the CDR3 is 15 residues. V was clipped by 7 bases and J by 1 base, with 16 bases between them. CDR3 in amino acids: CASTPAGRQNTEAFF. CDR3 bases: TGTGCCAGCACCCCTGCGGGGAGACAGAACACTGAAGCTTTCTTT.

As DNA, the CDR3 is TGTGCCAGCAGTTCGGGACTAGCGGGGGGGACGAGGGCGAATGAGCAGTTCTTC. Translating gives CASSSGLAGGTRANEQFF. The chain employs TRBV27 and TRBJ2-1; 16 nucleotides align to TRBD2. This CDR3 comprises 18 residues. Germline trimming cut 4 bases from V and 7 bases from J; bases unmatched to any gene: 10. From germline, CDR1 is MNHEY and CDR2 SMNVEV (reference sequence).

A single count supports this clone. The gene calls are TRBV27 and TRBJ2-3; a weak D match, TRBD2 (6 bases). Germline CDR1 and CDR2: MNHEY and SMNVEV (reference sequence). The CDR3 is 16 residues long. V was pared by 2 bases and J by 2 bases, with 14 bases between. The CDR3 here is CASSLGVSGSTDTQYF. The CDR3 DNA follows: TGTGCCAGCAGTTTAGGGGTTAGCGGATCCACAGATACGCAGTATTTT.

The rearrangement uses TRBV15 and TRBJ2-1; 7 bases agree with TRBD2. This CDR3 region has 14 residues. Germline lookup yields CDR1 LNHNV and CDR2 YYDKDF (reference sequence). J lost 10 bases, V lost 1 base, and 7 bases had no gene match. CDR3 amino acids: CATSRADLGGEQFF. Here the CDR3 DNA reads TGTGCCACCAGCAGAGCGGACCTCGGGGGGGAGCAGTTCTTC.

This sequence joins TRBV19 and TRBJ2-3; 7 nucleotides align to TRBD1. This CDR3 contains 16 residues. Germline CDR1 is LNHDA and CDR2 is SQIVND (reference sequence). The V segment lost 1 base and the J segment 2 bases; nucleotides outside the gene matches: 6. The CDR3 here is CASSIVPGGITDTQYF. Here the CDR3 DNA reads TGTGCCAGTAGTATAGTTCCAGGGGGTATCACAGATACGCAGTATTTT.

The chain combines TRBV28 with TRBJ2-4; TRBD1 is a possible D gene (7 bases). Germline CDR1 MDHEN, CDR2 SYDVKM. Trimming removed 11 bases from V and 4 bases from J, with 12 bases in between. The CDR3 runs 12 residues. The CDR3, as DNA: TGTGCCTGCCAGGGGGGTAAAAACATTCAGTACTTC. Its translation: CACQGGKNIQYF. Drawing the rest from reference TRBV28 and TRBJ2-4, the complete variable domain is DVKVTQSSRYLVKRTGEKVFLECVQDMDHENMFWYRQDPGLGLRLIYFSYDVKMKEKGDIPEGYSVSREKKERFSLILESASTNQTSMYLCACQGGKNIQYFGAGTRLSVL.

This clone was observed a handful of times. This chain connects TRBV5-1 to TRBJ1-1; 10 bases are a match to TRBD1. Germline V lookup: CDR1 SGHRS, CDR2 YFSETQ. The CDR3 is made up of 16 amino acids. V was clipped by 3 bases and J by 0 bases; unmatched bases: 5. CDR3 sequence: CASSYDRGQMNTEAFF. The CDR3 DNA reads as TGCGCCAGCAGCTACGACAGGGGGCAGATGAACACTGAAGCTTTCTTT.

This chain uses TRBV30 with TRBJ1-1; D may be TRBD1 (5 bases). Trimming shortened V by 2 bases and J by 5 bases, and 15 bases separated the two germline ends. Germline V gives CDR1 GTSNPN, CDR2 SVGIG (reference sequence). The CDR3 totals 14 residues. The CDR3 reads CAWSRGRGYTEAFF. The CDR3 coding sequence is TGTGCCTGGAGTCGAGGACGGGGGTATACTGAAGCTTTCTTT.

J is TRBJ2-2 and V is TRBV7-6; no clear D. CDR1 and CDR2 (germline): SGHVS, FNYEAQ. The V and J ends lost 1 base and 5 bases respectively, with 5 bases between them. The CDR3 is 13 amino acids. CDR3 residues: CASSLVLTGELFF. The DNA of the CDR3 is TGTGCCAGCAGCTTAGTATTAACCGGGGAGCTGTTTTTT.

This sequence joins TRBV2 and TRBJ1-5, with a tentative D call TRBD1 (5 bases). The V gene's germline CDR1 is SNHLY and CDR2 FYNNEI. The CDR3 is 15 residues long. The V and J ends lost 7 bases and 7 bases respectively, with 20 bases between them. The DNA for the CDR3 is TGTGCCAGCAAGGGGAGGGTAGGGGCATGGCAGCCCCAGCATTTT. It yields the protein CASKGRVGAWQPQHF.

The chain links TRBV28 to TRBJ2-3, with 8 positions matching TRBD2. The CDR3 totals 15 residues. Germline loops: CDR1 MDHEN, CDR2 SYDVKM. With V trimmed by 5 bases and J by 3 bases, 7 bases remained unmatched. In nucleotides, the CDR3 is TGTGCCAGCAGTACCACCGCGGGAGGTACAGATACGCAGTATTTT. Amino acid sequence: CASSTTAGGTDTQYF.